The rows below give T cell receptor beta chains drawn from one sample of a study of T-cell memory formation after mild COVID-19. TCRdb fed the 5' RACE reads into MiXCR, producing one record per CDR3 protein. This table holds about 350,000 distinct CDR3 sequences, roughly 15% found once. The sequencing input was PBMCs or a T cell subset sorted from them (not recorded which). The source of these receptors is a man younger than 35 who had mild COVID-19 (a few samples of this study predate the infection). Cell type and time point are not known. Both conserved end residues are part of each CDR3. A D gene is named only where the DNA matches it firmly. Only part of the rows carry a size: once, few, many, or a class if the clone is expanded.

CASSFRGPTDTQYF,TGCGCCAGCAGCTTTAGGGGGCCTACAGATACGCAGTATTTT,TRBV5-1,TRBJ2-3,few,TRBD1
CASSNTGPDTDTQYF,TGTGCCAGCAGCAATACAGGCCCTGACACAGATACGCAGTATTTT,TRBV21-1,TRBJ2-3,few,-
CASSFLPSGGVNEQFF,TGTGCCAGCAGCTTTCTCCCTTCGGGGGGCGTCAATGAGCAGTTCTTC,TRBV7-6,TRBJ2-1,-,-
CASSQGGAGNQPQHF,TGCGCCAGCAGCCAAGGTGGGGCAGGAAATCAGCCCCAGCATTTT,TRBV4-1,TRBJ1-5,-,-
CASSYSRGGLVYSAGELFF,TGTGCCAGCAGTTACTCTAGGGGGGGCCTCGTATATTCGGCCGGGGAGCTGTTTTTT,TRBV6-5,TRBJ2-2,-,-
CASSLRRGATTDTQYF,TGCGCCAGCAGCCTCCGGCGGGGGGCTACCACAGATACGCAGTATTTT,TRBV4-3,TRBJ2-3,-,TRBD2
CASSLTGADTEAFF,TGTGCCAGCAGCTTGACAGGGGCCGACACTGAAGCTTTCTTT,TRBV2,TRBJ1-1,-,TRBD1
CASSQDHPRTGGTNIQYF,TGTGCCAGCAGCCAAGATCATCCGAGGACAGGGGGCACAAACATTCAGTACTTC,TRBV14,TRBJ2-4,few,TRBD1
CSARDYTETQYF,TGCAGTGCTAGAGATTACACAGAGACCCAGTACTTC,TRBV20-1,TRBJ2-5,few,-
CASSDAAAGGWVKNEQYF,TGTGCCAGCAGTGACGCGGCGGCAGGGGGCTGGGTGAAAAACGAGCAGTACTTC,TRBV12-3/TRBV12-4,TRBJ2-7,-,TRBD1
CASSAGQGMQPQHF,TGTGCCAGCAGCGCTGGACAGGGGATGCAGCCCCAGCATTTT,TRBV7-9,TRBJ1-5,few,TRBD1
CASSAALYGYTF,TGTGCCAGCAGTGCAGCCCTCTATGGCTACACCTTC,TRBV25-1,TRBJ1-2,-,-
CASSRGGQGMGSPQHF,TGCGCCAGCAGCCGCGGAGGACAGGGGATGGGATCGCCCCAGCATTTT,TRBV4-1,TRBJ1-5,few,TRBD1
CSATPLPDRASPMAKNIQYF,TGCAGTGCGACTCCGCTCCCGGACAGGGCATCCCCTATGGCCAAAAACATTCAGTACTTC,TRBV20-1,TRBJ2-4,many,TRBD1
CASSLLGGGVGRETQYF,TGCGCCAGCAGCCTTCTGGGCGGGGGGGTCGGAAGAGAGACCCAGTACTTC,TRBV5-1,TRBJ2-5,few,TRBD2
CASSLALPVSNIQYF,TGTGCCAGCAGCTTAGCGCTACCCGTGTCGAACATTCAGTACTTC,TRBV7-2,TRBJ2-4,-,-
CASSVGQVNTEAFF,TGTGCCAGCAGCGTCGGACAGGTGAACACTGAAGCTTTCTTT,TRBV7-9,TRBJ1-1,many,TRBD1
CASSYLDRGRLTGANVLTF,TGTGCCAGCAGTTACTTAGACAGGGGGCGGTTGACTGGGGCCAACGTCCTGACTTTC,TRBV6-5,TRBJ2-6,few,TRBD1
CSATRTGTEAFF,TGCAGCGCCACCAGAACGGGCACTGAAGCTTTCTTT,TRBV29-1,TRBJ1-1,few,-
CASSRPSVGIEAFF,TGTGCCAGCAGCCGCCCGAGTGTGGGTATTGAAGCTTTCTTT,TRBV11-2,TRBJ1-1,many,-
CASSLGLAAQETKYF,TGTGCCAGCAGCTTAGGGCTAGCGGCCCAAGAGACCAAGTACTTC,TRBV7-9,TRBJ2-5,-,TRBD2
CASSHLGGGETQYF,TGCGCCAGCAGCCACCTAGGAGGGGGGGAGACCCAGTACTTC,TRBV4-1,TRBJ2-5,many,-
CASSAHPNTEAFF,TGCGCCAGCAGTGCCCACCCGAACACTGAAGCTTTCTTT,TRBV10-1,TRBJ1-1,-,-
CAWTGGHTGELFF,TGTGCCTGGACTGGGGGGCACACCGGGGAGCTGTTTTTT,TRBV30,TRBJ2-2,few,-
CSADRANTEAFF,TGCAGTGCCGACAGGGCGAACACTGAAGCTTTCTTT,TRBV20-1,TRBJ1-1,-,TRBD1
CASSRRLAGITDTQYF,TGTGCCAGCAGTCGCCGACTAGCGGGGATCACAGATACGCAGTATTTT,TRBV12-3/TRBV12-4,TRBJ2-3,-,TRBD2
CASSLDTQGSQPQHF,TGTGCCAGCAGTTTGGATACACAGGGGTCTCAGCCCCAGCATTTT,TRBV28,TRBJ1-5,-,TRBD1
CASTSGFNQPQHF,TGTGCCAGCACCTCGGGATTCAATCAGCCCCAGCATTTT,TRBV12-3/TRBV12-4,TRBJ1-5,few,-
CASSRARDTHTGELFF,TGTGCCAGCAGTCGGGCGCGGGACACCCACACCGGGGAGCTGTTTTTT,TRBV6-5,TRBJ2-2,-,-
CASSGGTGTKETQYF,TGTGCCAGCAGCGGGGGGACAGGAACCAAAGAGACCCAGTACTTC,TRBV7-7,TRBJ2-5,-,TRBD1
CASRSGAATYEQYF,TGTGCCAGCAGGTCGGGGGCCGCAACCTACGAGCAGTACTTC,TRBV12-3/TRBV12-4,TRBJ2-7,few,-
CASSLSGGIYNEQFF,TGTGCCAGCAGCCTTAGCGGGGGGATTTACAATGAGCAGTTCTTC,TRBV3-1,TRBJ2-1,-,TRBD2
CASSYSKGMDEQYF,TGTGCCAGCAGTTACTCGAAAGGGATGGACGAGCAGTACTTC,TRBV6-5,TRBJ2-7,many,-
CASSPTGGGDTQYF,TGTGCCAGCAGCCCCACAGGGGGCGGAGATACGCAGTATTTT,TRBV7-9,TRBJ2-3,-,TRBD1
CASRSREYGGNTEAFF,TGTGCCAGCAGGTCCAGGGAATATGGCGGGAACACTGAAGCTTTCTTT,TRBV6-2/TRBV6-3,TRBJ1-1,-,-
CASSWEGGDYGYTF,TGTGCCAGCAGTTGGGAAGGTGGTGACTATGGCTACACCTTC,TRBV6-5,TRBJ1-2,few,-
CASSYESEQFF,TGTGCCAGCAGTTACGAGTCTGAGCAGTTCTTC,TRBV6-5,TRBJ2-1,few,-
CASSLMPLTNTGELFF,TGTGCCAGCAGCTTAATGCCATTAACGAACACCGGGGAGCTGTTTTTT,TRBV7-9,TRBJ2-2,few,-
CASSSDRVWGTQYF,TGCGCCAGCAGCTCGGACAGGGTCTGGGGGACGCAGTATTTT,TRBV5-1,TRBJ2-3,-,TRBD1
CASSMGLAVFYEQFF,TGTGCCAGTAGTATGGGCCTAGCTGTATTCTATGAGCAGTTCTTC,TRBV19,TRBJ2-1,-,-
CASSPYPLPSTEIYEQYF,TGTGCCAGCAGTCCTTACCCTCTACCCTCGACAGAGATCTACGAGCAGTACTTC,TRBV27,TRBJ2-7,few,-
CASSQTSGDDTQYF,TGTGCCAGCAGCCAGACTAGCGGGGATGATACGCAGTATTTT,TRBV5-4,TRBJ2-3,few,TRBD2
CASSLPTSGGNRYEQYF,TGTGCCAGCAGCTTACCGACTAGCGGGGGGAATCGTTACGAGCAGTACTTC,TRBV7-9,TRBJ2-7,-,TRBD2
CASTSGGSETQYF,TGTGCCAGCACCTCGGGGGGATCGGAGACCCAGTACTTC,TRBV27,TRBJ2-5,few,TRBD2
CASSIVRAVNEQFF,TGTGCCAGTAGTATAGTAAGGGCAGTCAATGAGCAGTTCTTC,TRBV19,TRBJ2-1,-,-
CASRRGLSTEAFF,TGTGCCAGCAGAAGGGGGCTGAGCACTGAAGCTTTCTTT,TRBV12-3/TRBV12-4,TRBJ1-1,many,TRBD1
CASSLSGGAWRTQYF,TGTGCCAGCAGCCTGAGCGGGGGGGCCTGGCGGACGCAGTATTTT,TRBV6-5,TRBJ2-3,-,TRBD2
CASSVVDTGTDTQYF,TGTGCCAGCAGCGTAGTTGATACAGGCACAGATACGCAGTATTTT,TRBV9,TRBJ2-3,few,-
CASSGDRGGYSNQPQHF,TGTGCCAGCAGCGGGGACAGGGGAGGATATAGCAATCAGCCCCAGCATTTT,TRBV21-1,TRBJ1-5,-,-
CASSLREQETQYF,TGTGCCAGCAGCCTGCGGGAGCAAGAGACCCAGTACTTC,TRBV7-2,TRBJ2-5,many,TRBD2
CASSFNRDNEKLFF,TGTGCCAGCAGTTTTAACAGGGATAATGAAAAACTGTTTTTT,TRBV28,TRBJ1-4,-,-
CASSPSWPLHF,TGTGCCAGCAGCCCTAGTTGGCCCCTCCACTTT,TRBV6-2/TRBV6-3,TRBJ1-6,-,-
CASSPHSGRTDTQYF,TGTGCCAGCAGCCCCCACTCCGGAAGAACAGATACGCAGTATTTT,TRBV3-1,TRBJ2-3,-,-
CAISDPQAPETQYF,TGTGCCATCAGTGACCCGCAGGCTCCCGAGACCCAGTACTTC,TRBV10-3,TRBJ2-5,many,-
CASTYPTGNTGELFF,TGCGCCAGCACCTATCCGACAGGGAACACCGGGGAGCTGTTTTTT,TRBV5-1,TRBJ2-2,few,-